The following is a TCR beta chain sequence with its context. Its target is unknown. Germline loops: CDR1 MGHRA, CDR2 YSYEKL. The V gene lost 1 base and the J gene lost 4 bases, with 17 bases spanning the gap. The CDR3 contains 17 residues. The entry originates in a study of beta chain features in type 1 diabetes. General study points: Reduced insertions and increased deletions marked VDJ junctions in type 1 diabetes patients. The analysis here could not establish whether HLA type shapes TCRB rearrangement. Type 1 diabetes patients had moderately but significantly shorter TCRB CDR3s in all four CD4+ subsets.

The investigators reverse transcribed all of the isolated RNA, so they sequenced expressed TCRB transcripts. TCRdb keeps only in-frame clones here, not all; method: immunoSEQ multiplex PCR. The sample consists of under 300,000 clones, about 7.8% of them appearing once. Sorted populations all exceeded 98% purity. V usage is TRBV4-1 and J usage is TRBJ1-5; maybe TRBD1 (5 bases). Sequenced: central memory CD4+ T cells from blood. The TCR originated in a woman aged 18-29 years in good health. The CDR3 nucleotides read TGCGCCAGCAGCCAAGTTCCGAACCAAAACAGGAATCAGCCCCAGCATTTT. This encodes CASSQVPNQNRNQPQHF.